The 14 T cell receptor beta chains presented below share a single source sample, sequenced in a study of identical twins. In TCRdb, the 5' RACE reads were re-called with MiXCR into one record per CDR3 protein. The table lists hundreds of thousands of distinct CDR3 sequences, roughly 20% of them singletons, with around 13% in the top ten. This sample was also put to use in a study of T cells expressing NK-cell markers.

Sequences were obtained from PBMCs. The receptors here all came from a woman between 18 and 30 years old in good health.

This clonotype appeared many times. The CDR3 nucleotides are TGTGCCAGCAGTTATTTGAATGAGCAGTTCTTC. This sequence encodes CASSYLNEQFF. J is TRBJ2-1 and V is TRBV6-5; no firm D call. The germline CDR1 and CDR2 sequences are MNHEY and SVGAGI. V was pared by 3 bases and J by 7 bases, with 4 bases between. CDR3 length: 11 amino acids.

The sample holds a few counts of this clonotype. The chain recombines TRBV3-1 with TRBJ2-3, with a weak D call TRBD2 (5 bases). The CDR3 runs to 19 residues. Germline CDR1 reads LGHDT; CDR2 reads YNNKEL (reference sequence). Trimming removed 4 bases at V and 6 bases at J, with 29 bases between. The CDR3 DNA follows: TGTGCCAGCAGCCGTAGCGAGGGTGAGCGTCTCGATCTGGGGGATACGCAGTATTTT. This translates into CASSRSEGERLDLGDTQYF.

V usage is TRBV20-1 and J usage is TRBJ1-4; unclear D gene. The V and J ends lost 4 bases and 6 bases respectively, with 15 bases between them. The germline CDR1 and CDR2 sequences are DFQATT and SNEGSKA (reference sequence). The CDR3 consists of 14 residues. CDR3 in amino acids: CSATRAHADEKLFF. CDR3 DNA sequence: TGCAGTGCTACAAGGGCCCATGCCGATGAAAAACTGTTTTTT.

Only a few counts were recorded for this clonotype. The chain joins TRBV24-1 to TRBJ2-1, with no clear D. The V end was cut by 4 bases, the J end by 0 bases, with 18 bases between. This CDR3 has 18 amino acids. Germline values: CDR1 KGHDR, CDR2 SFDVKD. The chain's CDR3 is CATSDTRTAISSYNEQFF. The DNA for the CDR3 is TGTGCCACCAGTGACACGAGGACGGCTATTAGCTCCTACAATGAGCAGTTCTTC.

This chain links TRBV24-1 with TRBJ2-1; D is ambiguous. Trimming took 4 bases from V and 4 from J, leaving 4 bases between them. This CDR3 contains 12 residues. Germline CDR1 is KGHDR and CDR2 is SFDVKD. The DNA for the CDR3 is TGTGCCACCAGTGACCCTTACAATGAGCAGTTCTTC. This gives the protein CATSDPYNEQFF.

This chain uses TRBV12-3 or TRBV12-4 with TRBJ2-3; maybe TRBD1 (5 bases). The CDR3 is 13 residues long. The ends were cut back, 6 bases at V and 4 bases at J, with 11 bases in the middle. The CDR3 loop reads CASRKDSSDTQYF. DNA for the CDR3: TGTGCCAGCAGGAAAGACAGTTCAGATACGCAGTATTTT.

The table lists this clonotype with a few counts. J is TRBJ2-1 and V is TRBV7-2, with 11 bases aligning to TRBD2. After removal of 3 bases from V and 11 bases from J, the junction contained 9 bases not matched to a gene. The CDR3 runs 15 residues. Germline assignment: CDR1 SGHTA and CDR2 FQGNSA. CDR3 loop: CASSFSASGGNQQFF. The CDR3 bases are TGTGCCAGCAGCTTTTCAGCTAGCGGGGGGAACCAGCAGTTCTTC.

A few counts support this clonotype. The rearrangement links TRBV7-8 to TRBJ2-4; no clear D. Germline CDR1 is SGHVS and CDR2 is FQNEAQ. The CDR3 has 15 amino acids. V lost 0 bases and J 0 bases, leaving 6 bases between the germline ends. As DNA, the CDR3 is TGTGCCAGCAGCTTAGCGACGAGAGCCAAAAACATTCAGTACTTC. It codes for CASSLATRAKNIQYF.

This clonotype has more than one count but fewer than ten. This sequence joins TRBV15 and TRBJ2-5, with D perhaps TRBD1 (6 bases). Germline V CDR1 and CDR2: LNHNV, YYDKDF (reference sequence). The CDR3 covers 15 residues. V was pared by 0 bases and J by 3 bases, with 11 bases between. Written as DNA, the CDR3 is TGTGCCACCAGCAGAGACGGGACATCAAAAGAGACCCAGTACTTC. It translates to CATSRDGTSKETQYF.

This chain connects TRBV5-1 to TRBJ2-1; D possibly corresponds to TRBD1 (5 bases). The CDR3 totals 14 residues. The germline CDR1 and CDR2 sequences are SGHRS and YFSETQ. V was cut by 3 bases and J by 8 bases, with 15 bases left in between. CDR3: CASSSGFPYDEQFF. In DNA form, the CDR3 reads TGCGCCAGCAGCTCAGGGTTCCCTTACGATGAGCAGTTCTTC.

This clonotype was counted a few times. The rearrangement uses TRBV10-1 and TRBJ2-1, with a tentative D call TRBD2 (6 bases). With 4 bases removed from V and 11 bases from J, the gap between germline ends came to 12 bases. This CDR3 spans 12 amino acids. CDR1 and CDR2 from the germline V gene are WNHNN and SYGVQD (reference sequence). The CDR3 region has the DNA TGCGCCAGCAGTGGACTTAGCGGTCAGCAGTTCTTC. Its translation is CASSGLSGQQFF.

V is TRBV15 and J is TRBJ2-7; 9 bases are shared with TRBD1. V lost 5 bases to trimming and J lost 3 bases; unmatched junction nucleotides: 8. CDR1 is LNHNV and CDR2 is YYDKDF in the germline V gene (reference sequence). The CDR3 is made up of 15 amino acids. The CDR3 spells CATSPRMGQGYEQYF. DNA for the CDR3: TGTGCCACCAGCCCCCGAATGGGACAGGGCTACGAGCAGTACTTC.

V and J are TRBV5-1 and TRBJ1-2; 7 bases are shared with TRBD1. CDR3 length equals 16 residues. V shed 4 bases and J 0 bases; nucleotides not matched to a gene: 9. Germline CDR1 and CDR2: SGHRS and YFSETQ. The CDR3 loop is CASSPTSRGPNYGYTF. The CDR3 DNA follows: TGCGCCAGCAGCCCGACCTCAAGGGGGCCTAACTATGGCTACACCTTC.

The table lists this clonotype with a few counts. The J gene is TRBJ2-3, the V gene TRBV4-1; no definite D call. V lost 1 base and J lost 2, with 13 bases in between. The CDR3 is 16 residues long. The V gene's germline CDR1 is MGHRA and CDR2 YSYEKL. Here the CDR3 reads CASSQVTATPTDTQYF. CDR3 nucleotide sequence: TGCGCCAGCAGCCAAGTTACGGCTACTCCCACAGATACGCAGTATTTT.